This T cell receptor (beta chain) was sequenced during a study of neurological immune-mediated disorders (dated by TCRdb to between 2018 and 2021). At the level of the whole study: Among the roughly 35 multiple sclerosis patients, approximately 30 had relapsing-remitting MS and 3 had secondary progressive MS. Longitudinal samples, technical triplicates and paired sorted CD4+ and CD8+ T-cell subsets, alongside PBMC samples, were included among the approximately 100 TCR-beta libraries. Of the 60 to 70 subjects in the cohort, about 14 were HAM/TSP patients, some 35 were multiple sclerosis patients, and about 20 were healthy controls. The study compared peripheral blood TCR-beta repertoires of HTLV-I-associated myelopathy (HAM/TSP) patients, multiple sclerosis patients and healthy controls using UMI-based sequencing. General findings and caveats noted by the study authors: TCR clonal expansion was greatest in HAM/TSP patients and smallest in MS patients, who ranked below even healthy controls. No identical CDR3 amino acid sequences were found to be shared among expanded clones across subjects, suggesting that TCR-beta repertoires were private in all groups. Repertoires from 18 of 34 MS patients were grouped by phylogenetic analysis into a cluster of related CDR3 sequences, suggesting a possible repertoire-level signature. No association of the MS cluster with clinical or MRI features was observed, and the need for larger cohorts was stated by the authors.

To synthesize cDNA, template-switch 5'RACE was performed with a primer carrying a 10-nucleotide random unique molecular identifier so that each TCR transcript was tagged. Each sequencing run produced over 190 million TCR-beta sequences covering 15-18 subjects. The RNeasy kit was used to extract total RNA. The KAPA Real-time Library Amplification kit was used to amplify TCR-beta VDJ regions with primers for the TCR constant region and the 5'RACE anchor. A first PCR added sample indexes and Illumina adaptors, and a second PCR then raised library yield. After purification with Ampure beads, the TCR product of roughly 650 bp was size-selected on a 2% E-gel SizeSelection system. Before pooling, library quality was checked on a Bioanalyzer, concentration was measured with Qubit, and libraries were quantified with the Kapa Library Quantification kit. Paired-end 2 x 150 bp sequencing of the libraries was performed on an Illumina HiSeq 2500. To increase sequence diversity, roughly 24-32% phiX was spiked into each library pool. The authors' analysis ran thus. The quality-filtered reads were processed with the UMI-based MiGEC pipeline, whose error correction step removed more than 75% of the raw TCR sequences. IMGT germline references were used for aligning VDJ genes, and each clonotype was defined as a unique CDR3 amino acid sequence together with its V-J genes. Clonal expansion, Shannon diversity, and CDR3 relatedness (CalcPairwiseDistances, ClusterSamples) were evaluated with VDJtools, and phylogenetic trees were built with CLCbio workbench. Clones with at least 8 unique UMIs were defined as expanded, with this threshold being based on coefficient-of-variation modelling across technical triplicates. The raw public data were reprocessed by TCRdb itself: fastp quality trimming at Q25, MiXCR clonotype calling, in-frame beta chains only. Entries are consolidated by CDR3 protein sequence, retaining the most common genes and DNA. These V and J calls derive from TCRdb rather than the authors' analysis. In this sample the table shows fewer than 80,000 distinct CDR3 sequences, around 5% of which occur a single time. The biggest ten clones account for 2.8% of the sample.

Libraries from unsorted PBMCs were made from 2 million PBMCs kept in RNAlater at -80 degrees C until RNA extraction. Multiple sclerosis patients were enrolled in a US clinical protocol evaluating disease progression by magnetic resonance imaging. PBMCs were separated from peripheral blood using Ficoll-Hypaque density gradient centrifugation and then cryopreserved in liquid nitrogen. With regard to this clonotype: Its antigen specificity is not known. No base quality values were provided; no much bigger clone lies one nucleotide off.

Sequencing used PBMCs. The receptor's source is a woman aged 30 to 39 with multiple sclerosis.

The CDR3 region reads CSAPGGNGYTF. The nucleotide sequence reads as follows: TGCAGTGCGCCCGGCGGGAATGGCTACACCTTC. The V and J segments used are TRBV20-1 and TRBJ1-2; the D gene cannot be named for sure. Inclusive of the bounding cysteine and phenylalanine, the CDR3 is 11 residues long. Here the CDR3 DNA is all that survives: 33 bases in frame from base 1. Trimming costs V 6 bases and J 6 bases, and their ends lie 11 bases apart. The germline V gene (reference sequence) specifies DFQATT as CDR1 and SNEGSKA as CDR2.